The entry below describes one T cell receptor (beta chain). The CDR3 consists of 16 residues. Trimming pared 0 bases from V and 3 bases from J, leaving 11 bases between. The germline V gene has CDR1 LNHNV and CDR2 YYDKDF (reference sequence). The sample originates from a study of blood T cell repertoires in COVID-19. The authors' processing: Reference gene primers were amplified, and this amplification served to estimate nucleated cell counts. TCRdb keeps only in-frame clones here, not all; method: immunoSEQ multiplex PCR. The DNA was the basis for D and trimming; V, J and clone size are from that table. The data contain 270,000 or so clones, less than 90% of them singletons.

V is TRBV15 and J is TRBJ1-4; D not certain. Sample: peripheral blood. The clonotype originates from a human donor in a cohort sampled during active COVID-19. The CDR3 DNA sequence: TGTGCCACCAGCAGAGAGAAATCGAGTCCTAATGAAAAACTGTTTTTT. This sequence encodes CATSREKSSPNEKLFF.